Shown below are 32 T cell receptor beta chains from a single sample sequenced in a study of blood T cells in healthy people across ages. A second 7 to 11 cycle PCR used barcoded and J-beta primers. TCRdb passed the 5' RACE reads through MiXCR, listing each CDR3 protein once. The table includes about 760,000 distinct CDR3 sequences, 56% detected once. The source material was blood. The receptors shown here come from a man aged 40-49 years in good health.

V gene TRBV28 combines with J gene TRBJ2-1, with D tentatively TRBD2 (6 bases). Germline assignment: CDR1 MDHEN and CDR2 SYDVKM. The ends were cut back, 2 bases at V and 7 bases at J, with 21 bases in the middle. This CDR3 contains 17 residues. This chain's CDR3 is CASSLGGGALGGNEQFF. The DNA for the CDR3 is TGTGCCAGCAGTTTAGGGGGTGGCGCCCTAGGAGGGAATGAGCAGTTCTTC.

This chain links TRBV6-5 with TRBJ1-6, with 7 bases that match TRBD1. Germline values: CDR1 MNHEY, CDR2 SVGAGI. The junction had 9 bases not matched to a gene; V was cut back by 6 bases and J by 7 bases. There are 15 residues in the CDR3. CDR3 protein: CASSQRQGQNSPLHF. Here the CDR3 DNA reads TGTGCCAGCAGCCAAAGACAGGGACAAAATTCACCCCTCCACTTT.

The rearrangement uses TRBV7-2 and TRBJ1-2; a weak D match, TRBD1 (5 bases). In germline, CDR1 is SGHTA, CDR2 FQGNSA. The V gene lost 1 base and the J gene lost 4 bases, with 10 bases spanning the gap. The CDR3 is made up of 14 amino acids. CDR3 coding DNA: TGTGCCAGCAGCTTAGTGGGGGACCGCTATGGCTACACCTTC. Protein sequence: CASSLVGDRYGYTF.

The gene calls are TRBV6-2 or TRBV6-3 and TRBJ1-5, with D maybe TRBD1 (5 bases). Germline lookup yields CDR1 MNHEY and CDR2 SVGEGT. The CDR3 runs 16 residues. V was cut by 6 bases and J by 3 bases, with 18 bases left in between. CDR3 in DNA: TGTGCCAGCAGGAGTGGGGCAACAGCCTACAATCAGCCCCAGCATTTT. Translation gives CASRSGATAYNQPQHF.

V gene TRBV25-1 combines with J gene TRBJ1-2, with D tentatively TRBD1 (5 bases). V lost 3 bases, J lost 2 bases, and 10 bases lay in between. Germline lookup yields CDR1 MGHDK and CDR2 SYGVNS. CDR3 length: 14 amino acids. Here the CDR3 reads CASSETAVNYGYTF. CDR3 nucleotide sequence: TGTGCCAGCAGTGAGACAGCAGTGAACTATGGCTACACCTTC.

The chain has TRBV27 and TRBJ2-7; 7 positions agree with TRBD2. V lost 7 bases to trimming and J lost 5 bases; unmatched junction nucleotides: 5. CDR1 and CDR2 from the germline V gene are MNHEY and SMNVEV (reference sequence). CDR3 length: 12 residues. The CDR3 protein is CASTLAGDEQYF. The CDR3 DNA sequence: TGTGCCAGCACCCTGGCGGGGGACGAGCAGTACTTC.

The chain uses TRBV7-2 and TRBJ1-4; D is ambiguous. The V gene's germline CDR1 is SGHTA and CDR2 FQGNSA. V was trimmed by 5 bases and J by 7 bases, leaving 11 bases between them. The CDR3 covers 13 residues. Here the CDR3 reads CASSPRMLEKLFF. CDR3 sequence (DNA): TGTGCCAGCAGCCCAAGGATGCTTGAAAAACTGTTTTTT.

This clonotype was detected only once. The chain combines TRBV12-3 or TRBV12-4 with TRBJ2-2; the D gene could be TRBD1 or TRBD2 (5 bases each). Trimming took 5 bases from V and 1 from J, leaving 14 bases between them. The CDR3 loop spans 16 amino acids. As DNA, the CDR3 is TGTGCCAGCAGTCTCGGGACGGCCAGGAACACCGGGGAGCTGTTTTTT. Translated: CASSLGTARNTGELFF.

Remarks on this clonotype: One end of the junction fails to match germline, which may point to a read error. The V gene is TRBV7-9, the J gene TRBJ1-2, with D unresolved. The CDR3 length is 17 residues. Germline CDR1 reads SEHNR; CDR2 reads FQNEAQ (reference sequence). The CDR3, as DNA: TGTACCAGCAGCCTCCCCCCGGAATCTACTCTTAACTATGGCTACACCTTC. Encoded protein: CTSSLPPESTLNYGYTF.

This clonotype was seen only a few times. CDR3 nucleotide sequence: TGTGCCAGCAGTTTAGGGCAGCCCTACAATGAGCAGTTCTTC. Encoded protein: CASSLGQPYNEQFF. The chain couples TRBV12-3 or TRBV12-4 to TRBJ2-1; unclear D gene. The ends were cut back, 1 base at V and 2 bases at J, with 6 bases in the middle. The CDR3 runs to 14 residues.

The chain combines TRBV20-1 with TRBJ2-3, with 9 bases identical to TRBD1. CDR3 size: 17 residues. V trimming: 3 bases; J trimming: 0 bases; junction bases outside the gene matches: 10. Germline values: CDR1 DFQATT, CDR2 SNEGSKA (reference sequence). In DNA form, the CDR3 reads TGCAGTGCTAGTACTGGGCGACAGGGGGTTAGCACAGATACGCAGTATTTT. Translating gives CSASTGRQGVSTDTQYF.

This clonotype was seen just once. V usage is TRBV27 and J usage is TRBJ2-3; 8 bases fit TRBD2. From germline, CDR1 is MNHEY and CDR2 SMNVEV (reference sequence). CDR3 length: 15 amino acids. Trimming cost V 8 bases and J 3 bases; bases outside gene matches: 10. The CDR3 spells CASGEGSGDTDTQYF. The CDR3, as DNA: TGTGCCAGCGGGGAGGGTAGCGGGGATACAGATACGCAGTATTTT.

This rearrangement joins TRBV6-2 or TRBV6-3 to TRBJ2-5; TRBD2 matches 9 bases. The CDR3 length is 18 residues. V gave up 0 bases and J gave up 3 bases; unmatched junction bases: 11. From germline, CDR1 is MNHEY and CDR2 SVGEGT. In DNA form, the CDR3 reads TGTGCCAGCAGTTACTCGATGGGAGAGCGGGAGGCGAAAGAGACCCAGTACTTC. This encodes CASSYSMGEREAKETQYF.

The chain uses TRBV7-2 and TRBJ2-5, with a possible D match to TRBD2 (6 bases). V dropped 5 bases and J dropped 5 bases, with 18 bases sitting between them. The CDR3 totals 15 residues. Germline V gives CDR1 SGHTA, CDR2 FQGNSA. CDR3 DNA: TGTGCCAGCAGCCGGGGCGGGGTCGTGGACGAGACCCAGTACTTC. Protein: CASSRGGVVDETQYF.

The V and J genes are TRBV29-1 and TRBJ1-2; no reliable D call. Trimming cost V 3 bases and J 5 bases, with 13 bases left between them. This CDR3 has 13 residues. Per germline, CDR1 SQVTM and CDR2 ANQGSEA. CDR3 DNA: TGCAGCGTTGAGGGCGCGGGTCGGTATGGCTACACCTTC. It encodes CSVEGAGRYGYTF.

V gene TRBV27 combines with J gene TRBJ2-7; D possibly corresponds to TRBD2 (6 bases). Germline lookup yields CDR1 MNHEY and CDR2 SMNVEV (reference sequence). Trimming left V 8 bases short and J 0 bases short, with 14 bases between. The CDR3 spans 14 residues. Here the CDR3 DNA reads TGTGCCAGCGGGTCGGCCGGGAGCTCCTACGAGCAGTACTTC. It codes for CASGSAGSSYEQYF.

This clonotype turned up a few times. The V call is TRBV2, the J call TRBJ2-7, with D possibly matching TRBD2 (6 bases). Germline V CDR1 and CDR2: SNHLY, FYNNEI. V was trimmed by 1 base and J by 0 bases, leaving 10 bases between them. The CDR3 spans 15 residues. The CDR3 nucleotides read TGTGCCAGCAGTGAAGGCGGGACCGACTCCTACGAGCAGTACTTC. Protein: CASSEGGTDSYEQYF. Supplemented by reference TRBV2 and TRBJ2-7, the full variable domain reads EPEVTQTPSHQVTQMGQEVILRCVPISNHLYFYWYRQILGQKVEFLVSFYNNEISEKSEIFDDQFSVERPDGSNFTLKIRSTKLEDSAMYFCASSEGGTDSYEQYFGPGTRLTVT.

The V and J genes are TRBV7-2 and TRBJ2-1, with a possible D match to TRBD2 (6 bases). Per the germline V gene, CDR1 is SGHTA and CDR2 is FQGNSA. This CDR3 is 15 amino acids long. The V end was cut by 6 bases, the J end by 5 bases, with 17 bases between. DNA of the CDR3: TGTGCCAGCAGGGAGAGGGGCCCTAGCGACAATGAGCAGTTCTTC. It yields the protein CASRERGPSDNEQFF.

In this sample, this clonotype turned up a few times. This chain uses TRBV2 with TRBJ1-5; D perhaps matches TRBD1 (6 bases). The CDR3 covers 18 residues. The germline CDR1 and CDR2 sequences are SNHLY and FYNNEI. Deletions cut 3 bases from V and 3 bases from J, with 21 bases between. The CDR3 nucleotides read TGTGCCAGCAGTGAGGACCAGACAGGAGCGGGACTCAATCAGCCCCAGCATTTT. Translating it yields CASSEDQTGAGLNQPQHF.

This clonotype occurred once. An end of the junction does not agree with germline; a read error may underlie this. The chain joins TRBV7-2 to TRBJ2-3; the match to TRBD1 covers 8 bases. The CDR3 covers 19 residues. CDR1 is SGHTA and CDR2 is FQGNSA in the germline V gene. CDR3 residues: CASSPRQGLQVRLTDMQYF. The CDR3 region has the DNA TGTGCCAGCAGCCCCAGACAGGGGCTGCAGGTCCGGCTCACAGATATGCAGTATTTT.

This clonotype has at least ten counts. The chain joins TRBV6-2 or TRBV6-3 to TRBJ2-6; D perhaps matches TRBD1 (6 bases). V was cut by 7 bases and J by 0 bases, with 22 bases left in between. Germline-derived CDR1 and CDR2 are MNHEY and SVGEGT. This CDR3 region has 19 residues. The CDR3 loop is CASNTLRTAMNSGANVLTF. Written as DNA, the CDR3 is TGTGCCAGCAACACCCTCCGGACAGCGATGAACTCTGGGGCCAACGTCCTGACTTTC.

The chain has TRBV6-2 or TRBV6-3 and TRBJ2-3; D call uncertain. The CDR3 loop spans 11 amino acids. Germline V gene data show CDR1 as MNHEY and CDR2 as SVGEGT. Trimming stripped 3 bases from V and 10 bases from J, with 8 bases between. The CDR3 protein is CASSYGPAQYF. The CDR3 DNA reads TGTGCCAGCAGTTATGGCCCGGCGCAGTATTTT.

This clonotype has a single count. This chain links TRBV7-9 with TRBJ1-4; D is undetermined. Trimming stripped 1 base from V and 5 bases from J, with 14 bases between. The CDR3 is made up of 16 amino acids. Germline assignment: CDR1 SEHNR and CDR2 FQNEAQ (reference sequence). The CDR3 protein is CASSLEGGRPNEKLFF. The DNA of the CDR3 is TGTGCCAGCAGCTTAGAAGGTGGCCGCCCCAATGAAAAACTGTTTTTT.

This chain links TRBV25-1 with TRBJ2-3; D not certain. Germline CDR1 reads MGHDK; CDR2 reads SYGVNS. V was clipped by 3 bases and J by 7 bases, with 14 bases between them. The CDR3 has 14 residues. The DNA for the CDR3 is TGTGCCAGCAGTGATCGGATAGCAGTAAATACGCAGTATTTT. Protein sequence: CASSDRIAVNTQYF.

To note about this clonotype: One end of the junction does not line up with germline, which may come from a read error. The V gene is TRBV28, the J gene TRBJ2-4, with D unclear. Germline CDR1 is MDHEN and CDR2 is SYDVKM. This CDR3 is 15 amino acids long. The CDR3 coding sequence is TGTGCCAGCAGTTTACCCTCCGGCGCTTTAAACATCCAGTACTTC. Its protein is CASSLPSGALNIQYF.

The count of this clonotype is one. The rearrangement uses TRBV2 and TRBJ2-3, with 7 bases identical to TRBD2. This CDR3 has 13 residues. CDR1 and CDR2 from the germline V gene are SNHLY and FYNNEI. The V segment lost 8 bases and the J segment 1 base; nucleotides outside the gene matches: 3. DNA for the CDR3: TGTGCCAGCGTCCTAGCGGGCACAGATACGCAGTATTTT. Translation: CASVLAGTDTQYF.

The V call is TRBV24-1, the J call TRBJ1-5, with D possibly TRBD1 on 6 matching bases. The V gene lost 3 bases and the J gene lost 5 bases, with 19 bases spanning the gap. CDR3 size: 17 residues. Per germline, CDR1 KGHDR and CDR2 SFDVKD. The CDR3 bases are TGTGCCACCAGTGATGACGACCGGACAGCCAGCGATCAGCCCCAGCATTTT. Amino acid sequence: CATSDDDRTASDQPQHF.

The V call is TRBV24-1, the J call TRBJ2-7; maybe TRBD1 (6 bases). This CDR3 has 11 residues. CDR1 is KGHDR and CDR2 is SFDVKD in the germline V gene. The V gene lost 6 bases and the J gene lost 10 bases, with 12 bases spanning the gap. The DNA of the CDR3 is TGTGCCACCAGTCTCGGGGACACCCAGTACTTC. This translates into CATSLGDTQYF.

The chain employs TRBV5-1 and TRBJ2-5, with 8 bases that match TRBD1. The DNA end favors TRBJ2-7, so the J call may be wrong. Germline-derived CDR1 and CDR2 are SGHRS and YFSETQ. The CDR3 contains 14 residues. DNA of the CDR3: TGCGCCAGCAGCTTGGGGACAGGGCCCCACGAGCAGTACTTC. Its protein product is CASSLGTGPHEQYF.

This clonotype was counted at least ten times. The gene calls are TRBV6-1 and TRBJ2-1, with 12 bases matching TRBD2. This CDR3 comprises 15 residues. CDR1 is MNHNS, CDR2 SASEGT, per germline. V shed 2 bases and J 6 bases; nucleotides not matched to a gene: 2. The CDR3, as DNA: TGTGCCAGCAGTGAACTAGCGGGGGGGCCCAATGAGCAGTTCTTC. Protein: CASSELAGGPNEQFF.

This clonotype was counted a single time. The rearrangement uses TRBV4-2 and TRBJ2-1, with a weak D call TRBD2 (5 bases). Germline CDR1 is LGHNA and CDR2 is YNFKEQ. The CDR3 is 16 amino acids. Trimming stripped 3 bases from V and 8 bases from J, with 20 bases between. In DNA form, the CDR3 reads TGTGCCAGCAGCCAGACACATGGATCGGACTCCGATGAGCAGTTCTTC. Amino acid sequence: CASSQTHGSDSDEQFF.

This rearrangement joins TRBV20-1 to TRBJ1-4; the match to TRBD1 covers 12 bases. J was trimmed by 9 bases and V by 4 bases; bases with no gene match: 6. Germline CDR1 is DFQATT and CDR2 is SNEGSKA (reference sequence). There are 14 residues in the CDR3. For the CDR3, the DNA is TGCAGTGCTATAGGGGGACAGGGGGCGAAAAAACTGTTTTTT. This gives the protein CSAIGGQGAKKLFF.